The next 12 T cell receptor beta chains were all read from a single sample in a study of T-cell memory formation after mild COVID-19. Each CDR3 protein is one row after TCRdb ran MiXCR on the 5' RACE reads. The sample consists of over 150,000 distinct CDR3 sequences, about 22% of them appearing once. The sequencing sample was made of PBMCs or a T cell subset sorted from them (not recorded which). The receptors were gathered from an adult woman who had mild COVID-19 (a few samples of this study predate the infection). Cell type and time point are not known.

The rearrangement links TRBV29-1 to TRBJ1-2; 8 bases line up with TRBD1. V trimming: 5 bases; J trimming: 5 bases; junction bases outside the gene matches: 4. This CDR3 is 12 amino acids long. Germline lookup yields CDR1 SQVTM and CDR2 ANQGSEA. CDR3 DNA: TGCAGCGTTATGACAGGGGTGTATGGCTACACCTTC. Translation: CSVMTGVYGYTF.

This clonotype was picked up a small number of times. The chain has TRBV12-3 or TRBV12-4 and TRBJ2-7, with TRBD2 as a possible D gene (5 bases). V lost 7 bases and J lost 1, with 11 bases in between. CDR3 size: 13 residues. CDR3 sequence reads: CASTWPGSYEQYF. The CDR3 DNA is TGTGCCAGCACTTGGCCGGGATCCTACGAGCAGTACTTC.

The chain uses TRBV29-1 and TRBJ1-2; D uncertain. The CDR3 length is 12 residues. Trimming cost V 3 bases and J 0 bases, with 5 bases left between them. Per the germline V gene, CDR1 is SQVTM and CDR2 is ANQGSEA. The CDR3 DNA is TGCAGCGTTGACGAGCCTAACTATGGCTACACCTTC. Translating gives CSVDEPNYGYTF.

This clonotype was seen only a few times. V usage is TRBV29-1 and J usage is TRBJ2-1, with 12 bases aligning to TRBD2. Germline trimming cut 6 bases from V and 4 bases from J; bases unmatched to any gene: 4. In germline, CDR1 is SQVTM, CDR2 ANQGSEA. This CDR3 has 14 amino acids. The CDR3 coding sequence is TGCAGCGTAATGACTAGCGGGGGTTACAATGAGCAGTTCTTC. Encoded protein: CSVMTSGGYNEQFF.

The rearrangement joins TRBV19 to TRBJ2-7; 7 nucleotides align to TRBD2. Germline-derived CDR1 and CDR2 are LNHDA and SQIVND (reference sequence). The CDR3 length is 16 residues. V gave up 4 bases and J gave up 0 bases; unmatched junction bases: 9. The CDR3 loop reads CASSTAGLGSSYEQYF. The DNA for the CDR3 is TGTGCCAGTAGTACAGCGGGACTGGGAAGCTCCTACGAGCAGTACTTC.

The chain couples TRBV4-2 to TRBJ1-2; TRBD1 aligns across 7 bases. Trimming cost V 8 bases and J 8 bases; bases outside gene matches: 5. The V gene's germline CDR1 is LGHNA and CDR2 YNFKEQ. The CDR3 covers 11 residues. CDR3 in DNA: TGTGCCAGCGAAGGGGGCGGCGGCTACACCTTC. Amino acid sequence: CASEGGGGYTF.

In this sample, this clonotype turned up a few times. V gene TRBV12-3 or TRBV12-4 combines with J gene TRBJ2-1, with D possibly TRBD2 on 6 matching bases. This CDR3 has 12 amino acids. V was cut by 10 bases and J by 6 bases, with 13 bases left in between. The CDR3 coding sequence is TGTGCCACCCGGACCGGGGGCAATGAGCAGTTCTTC. Amino acids: CATRTGGNEQFF.

The J gene is TRBJ1-5, the V gene TRBV6-2 or TRBV6-3; 9 bases agree with TRBD1. Germline values: CDR1 MNHEY, CDR2 SVGEGT. This CDR3 spans 18 amino acids. The trim removed 5 bases at V and 6 bases at J, leaving 17 bases unmatched. The CDR3 here is CASSRGDFGQGRGQPQHF. CDR3 DNA: TGTGCCAGCAGTCGAGGCGACTTCGGACAGGGGCGAGGTCAGCCCCAGCATTTT.

In its sample, this clonotype was seen a few times. The gene calls are TRBV7-6 and TRBJ2-1, with a weak D call TRBD2 (5 bases). CDR3 length: 15 amino acids. V was pared by 1 base and J by 7 bases, with 14 bases between. In germline, CDR1 is SGHVS, CDR2 FNYEAQ. The CDR3 DNA reads as TGTGCCAGCAGCTTAGGGCCTAGCAGTAAGAATGAGCAGTTCTTC. As protein: CASSLGPSSKNEQFF.

The CDR3 nucleotides read TGCAGTGCACACGGGACAGGGATCATGAACACTGAAGCTTTCTTT. It specifies CSAHGTGIMNTEAFF. The chain has TRBV20-1 and TRBJ1-1; the match to TRBD1 covers 9 bases. This CDR3 is built from 15 residues. Per the germline V gene, CDR1 is DFQATT and CDR2 is SNEGSKA (reference sequence). The trim removed 6 bases at V and 0 bases at J, leaving 8 bases unmatched.

The rearrangement uses TRBV12-3 or TRBV12-4 and TRBJ2-1, with 10 bases aligning to TRBD1. This CDR3 has 14 amino acids. After removal of 4 bases from V and 7 bases from J, the junction contained 4 bases not matched to a gene. The CDR3 loop reads CASSSWTGGNEQFF. Here the CDR3 DNA reads TGTGCCAGCAGTTCTTGGACAGGGGGGAATGAGCAGTTCTTC.

This clonotype was found many times. This chain uses TRBV27 with TRBJ2-2; tentative D call: TRBD1 (6 bases). With 6 bases removed from V and 5 bases from J, the gap between germline ends came to 10 bases. CDR3 length: 13 amino acids. Germline-derived CDR1 and CDR2 are MNHEY and SMNVEV (reference sequence). CDR3 loop: CASSLQGTGELFF. CDR3 coding DNA: TGTGCCAGCAGCCTACAGGGTACCGGGGAGCTGTTTTTT.